These 8 T cell receptor beta chains originate from one sample sequenced in a study of blood T cell repertoires in COVID-19. Clones were sequenced by immunoSEQ multiplex PCR, and TCRdb holds only the in-frame ones, with some missing. The data hold under 250,000 clones, with roughly 89% observed a single time. Sequenced material: peripheral blood. All receptors derive from a man between 60 and 75 years old who had recovered from COVID-19.

The chain combines TRBV10-2 with TRBJ2-2; no definite D call. Germline loops: CDR1 WSHSY, CDR2 SAAADI. This CDR3 is 12 amino acids long. Trimming pared 7 bases from V and 9 bases from J, leaving 12 bases between. The CDR3 sequence is CASTVLNRELFF. CDR3 nucleotides: TGCGCCAGCACTGTCCTAAACCGGGAGCTGTTTTTT.

This chain links TRBV15 with TRBJ2-7; TRBD2 matches at 12 bases. The CDR3 covers 16 residues. Germline lookup yields CDR1 LNHNV and CDR2 YYDKDF (reference sequence). V dropped 3 bases and J dropped 0; count of bases not matched to a gene: 3. DNA for the CDR3: TGTGCCACCAGCAGGTCTAGCGGGAGGGCCTCCTACGAGCAGTACTTC. This translates into CATSRSSGRASYEQYF.

The CDR3 loop reads CASSYGTSGSNEQYF. CDR3 DNA: TGCGCCAGCAGCTACGGGACTAGCGGGAGCAACGAGCAGTACTTC. The chain is built from TRBV5-1 and TRBJ2-7; TRBD2 agrees at 14 bases. The V gene's germline CDR1 is SGHRS and CDR2 YFSETQ. Germline trimming cut 3 bases from V and 5 bases from J; bases unmatched to any gene: 4. The CDR3 is 15 amino acids.

The chain has TRBV6-5 and TRBJ2-3; TRBD2 aligns across 9 bases. Germline CDR1 is MNHEY and CDR2 is SVGAGI. J was trimmed by 4 bases and V by 6 bases; bases with no gene match: 8. The CDR3 totals 15 residues. The CDR3 region has the DNA TGTGCCAGCAGGTTCGCGGGAGGGCCTGCAGATACGCAGTATTTT. Its translation is CASRFAGGPADTQYF.

The chain joins TRBV7-2 to TRBJ2-1, with TRBD1 matching over 9 bases. V lost 3 bases, J lost 6 bases, and 6 bases stayed unmatched. Germline V gene lookup returns CDR1 SGHTA and CDR2 FQGNSA. The CDR3 spans 15 residues. CDR3 amino acids: CASSFWTGEGNEQFF. DNA of the CDR3: TGTGCCAGCAGCTTTTGGACAGGGGAGGGCAATGAGCAGTTCTTC.

V gene TRBV6-5 combines with J gene TRBJ2-3; 7 bases are a match to TRBD1. The CDR3 is 13 residues long. The germline gives CDR1 MNHEY, CDR2 SVGAGI. V was pared by 6 bases and J by 1 base, with 1 base of the junction left unmatched. Here the CDR3 reads CASRDRGTDTQYF. The CDR3 bases are TGTGCCAGCAGAGACAGGGGCACAGATACGCAGTATTTT.

The sample holds one count of this clone. The V call is TRBV21-1, the J call TRBJ1-2. TRBV21-1 represents a pseudogene. CDR3 length: 15 residues. The DNA for the CDR3 is TGTGCCAGCAGCAAAGTAGTGGGAGAGAGATATGGCTACACCTTC. Its protein is CASSKVVGERYGYTF.

This rearrangement joins TRBV27 to TRBJ2-3; 9 bases are shared with TRBD1. The junction had 18 bases not matched to a gene; V was cut back by 8 bases and J by 3 bases. Germline V gene lookup returns CDR1 MNHEY and CDR2 SMNVEV (reference sequence). The CDR3 is 18 amino acids. CDR3: CASLQGARRFPGTDTQYF. The CDR3 bases are TGTGCCAGCCTACAGGGGGCAAGACGTTTCCCGGGGACAGATACGCAGTATTTT.